Listed below are T cell receptor beta chains from one sample, sequenced in a study of T cell responses to AZD1222 COVID-19 vaccine. Generated by immunoSEQ multiplex PCR, the TCRdb table keeps only in-frame clones and is missing some. The sample includes over 150,000 clones, approximately 90% of them seen just once. The sample in question was peripheral blood, obtained on day 0 of AZD1222 vaccination. The receptors stem from an adult in good health. Each CDR3 is given with its conserved first and last residue. The D gene is left open where the match is weak. The size of a clone is reported for some rows only, either as once, few or many, or as a class for expanded clones.

d_call	j_call	v_call	clone_size	cdr3_nt	cdr3_aa
NA	TRBJ1-4	TRBV5-1	NA	TGCGCCAGCAGCTTGGCCTTCAACGAAAAACTGTTTTTT	CASSLAFNEKLFF
NA	TRBJ2-2	TRBV7-3	NA	TGTGCCAGCAGCTTAAAGCCTAGGGACATTACCGGGGAGCTGTTTTTT	CASSLKPRDITGELFF
NA	TRBJ2-2	TRBV3-1/TRBV3-2	NA	TGTGCCAGCAGCACCGGGACTCTTAACACCGGGGAGCTGTTTTTT	CASSTGTLNTGELFF
TRBD1	TRBJ2-5	TRBV4-1	NA	TGCGCCAGCAGCGAACGACAGGGGGAGACCCAGTACTTC	CASSERQGETQYF
NA	TRBJ1-2	TRBV27	once	TGTGCCAGCAGTTTATCGGAAGGGGGGCTCTATGGCTACACCTTC	CASSLSEGGLYGYTF
NA	TRBJ2-3	TRBV9	NA	TGTGCCAGCAGCGTAAAAACAGATGTGCTCAGCACAGATACGCAGTATTTT	CASSVKTDVLSTDTQYF
TRBD1	TRBJ1-4	TRBV5-1	NA	TGCGCCAGCAGCTTGGAGGGACAGGGGGCTTATGGAGAAAAACTGTTTTTT	CASSLEGQGAYGEKLFF
NA	TRBJ1-1	TRBV28	NA	TGTGCCAGCAGTTCCCCCTTCCGTGAACGAGCTTTCTTT	CASSSPFRERAFF
NA	TRBJ1-1	TRBV5-1	NA	TGCGCCAGCAGCTACGGCCGAAACTTGAACACTGAAGCTTTCTTT	CASSYGRNLNTEAFF
TRBD2	TRBJ2-5	TRBV18	NA	TGTGCCAGCTCCCGCGGTCCAGCGGGGGGGGCGGAGACCCAGTACTTC	CASSRGPAGGAETQYF
NA	TRBJ2-3	TRBV24-1	NA	TGTGCCACCAGTGATCCGCACGGGGGAAGCGCTCCGCAGTATTTT	CATSDPHGGSAPQYF
NA	TRBJ1-5	TRBV25-1	NA	TGTGCCAGCAGTGAACAGCCCCAGCATTTT	CASSEQPQHF
TRBD1	TRBJ1-1	TRBV11-2	NA	TGTGCCAGCAGCTTAATCGGGACAGGAGCTTTCTTT	CASSLIGTGAFF
NA	TRBJ1-2	TRBV19	few	TGTGCCAGTAGTATAGAGACACAAGCTAACTATGGCTACACCTTC	CASSIETQANYGYTF
NA	TRBJ2-5	TRBV6-5	NA	TGTGCCAGCAGTTCCGGGGCCATTAGGGAGACCCAGTACTTC	CASSSGAIRETQYF
NA	TRBJ1-6	TRBV27	once	TGTGCCAGCAGCGGACGGAATAATTCACCCCTCCACTTT	CASSGRNNSPLHF
NA	TRBJ1-2	TRBV28	NA	TGTGCCAGCAGTTTAATGGTAGGAGGGTACCATGGCTACACCTTC	CASSLMVGGYHGYTF
NA	TRBJ2-3	TRBV27	NA	TGTGCCAGCAGTCGGGACTTGAAGGCCACAGATACGCAGTATTTT	CASSRDLKATDTQYF
TRBD1	TRBJ1-4	TRBV29-1	NA	TGCAGCGTAGCCTCCGGGACAGGGGATGAAAAACTGTTTTTT	CSVASGTGDEKLFF
TRBD1	TRBJ1-5	TRBV5-1	NA	TGCGCCAGCAGCTTAGGTGGGGACAGATATCAGCCCCAGCATTTT	CASSLGGDRYQPQHF
NA	TRBJ1-1	TRBV7-9	few	TGTGCCAGCAGCTTAAGTCCAGTGAACACTGAAGCTTTCTTT	CASSLSPVNTEAFF
TRBD1	TRBJ1-6	TRBV28	NA	TGTGCCAGCAGTTCCCCCCGCCGCCGGGACAGGGGTACTCGGTCACCCCTCCACTTT	CASSSPRRRDRGTRSPLHF
TRBD1	TRBJ2-7	TRBV4-3	NA	TGCGCCAGCAGCCAAGATCTGATATTGGACAGGGCCTACGAGCAGTACTTC	CASSQDLILDRAYEQYF
TRBD2	TRBJ2-3	TRBV30	NA	TGTGCCTGGAGCGGGGGGGCTATATCCACAGATACGCAGTATTTT	CAWSGGAISTDTQYF
NA	TRBJ2-5	TRBV18	NA	TGTGCCAGCTCACGAGGGGAACAAGAGACCCAGTACTTC	CASSRGEQETQYF
TRBD1	TRBJ1-2	TRBV5-1	NA	TGCGCCAGCAGCTATACAGGGGGCGCAGATAACTATGGCTACACCTTC	CASSYTGGADNYGYTF
TRBD1	TRBJ2-2	TRBV7-2	NA	TGTGCCAGCAGCCCAATCGACAGGGGAGTCGGGGAGCTGTTTTTT	CASSPIDRGVGELFF
TRBD2	TRBJ2-2	TRBV10-3	few	TGTGCCATCAACCAGGGACTAGCGGGGGGCGAAGCCGGGGAGCTGTTTTTT	CAINQGLAGGEAGELFF
NA	TRBJ2-7	TRBV7-9	NA	TGTGCCAGCAGCTTAGTCTTAGAGGGAACCTACGAGCAGTACTTC	CASSLVLEGTYEQYF
NA	TRBJ2-2	TRBV6-5	few	TGTGCCAGCAGTAAACCCGGGGAGCTGTTTTTT	CASSKPGELFF
NA	TRBJ1-5	TRBV19	NA	TGTGCCAGTATTTCACGGCCGCTCAGCAATCAGCCCCAGCATTTT	CASISRPLSNQPQHF
NA	TRBJ2-7	TRBV5-1	once	TGCGCCAGCAGCTTAACAGGTTCTTCCTACGAGCAGTACTTC	CASSLTGSSYEQYF
NA	TRBJ1-1	TRBV28	NA	TGTGCCAGCGGAAAATGGACATCTTACCCCTCTTTT	CASGKWTSYPSF
NA	TRBJ1-2	TRBV29-1	NA	TGCAGCGTTGTAGGCAGGACTGGCTACACCTTC	CSVVGRTGYTF
NA	TRBJ1-1	TRBV11-2	NA	TGTGCCAGCAGCTCTCTGGCCAGGGCGGCTCCGGCTTTCTTT	CASSSLARAAPAFF
NA	TRBJ1-6	TRBV30	NA	TGTGCCTGGAGTGTACTCGGCCGCTTGACAGGAAAGGGTTCACCCCTCCACTTT	CAWSVLGRLTGKGSPLHF
NA	TRBJ1-6	TRBV12-3/TRBV12-4	NA	TGTGCCAGCAGCTTAAATTCACCCCTCCACTTT	CASSLNSPLHF
NA	TRBJ1-4	TRBV4-3	once	TGCGCCAGCAGCCAAACGACAGGCTGGGCAACTAATGAAAAACTGTTTTTT	CASSQTTGWATNEKLFF
NA	TRBJ1-2	TRBV28	NA	TGTGCCAGCAGTCCTTCGACACTCCCCTATGGCTACACCTTC	CASSPSTLPYGYTF
TRBD1	TRBJ2-1	TRBV18	NA	TGTGCCAGCTCCCAGCAAGGACAGGGGTTCGATGAGCAGTTCTTC	CASSQQGQGFDEQFF
TRBD1	TRBJ2-7	TRBV11-2	NA	TGTGCCAGCAGCTGGGACAGGGGCGCCTCCCTCGAGCAGTACTTC	CASSWDRGASLEQYF
NA	TRBJ1-3	TRBV7-7	NA	TGTGCTAGCAGCTTAGCTAGGCCGGGAAACACCATATATTTT	CASSLARPGNTIYF
NA	TRBJ1-1	TRBV3-1/TRBV3-2	NA	TGTGCCAGCAGCCATCGATCGGTCGGAAAGGGGAACACTGAAGCTTTCTTT	CASSHRSVGKGNTEAFF
NA	TRBJ1-1	TRBV23-1	NA	TGCGCCAGCAGTCAATGGGAGGCCGGGTACCCCTTCTTAGACACTGAAGCTTTCTTT	CASSQWEAGYPFLDTEAFF
NA	TRBJ1-2	TRBV7-2	NA	TGTGCCAGCAGCTTGGACAGCAACTATGGCTACACCTTC	CASSLDSNYGYTF
TRBD1	TRBJ2-3	TRBV7-9	NA	TGTGCCAGCAGCTTAGTCGGACAGGGGGCTTCAGATACGCAGTATTTT	CASSLVGQGASDTQYF
NA	TRBJ2-1	TRBV3-1/TRBV3-2	NA	TGTGCCAGCAGCCATTACGGGGGGCACAATGAGCAGTTCTTC	CASSHYGGHNEQFF
NA	TRBJ1-6	TRBV18	NA	TGTGCCAGCTCACCTCGGGACGGCGATAATTCACCCCTCCACTTT	CASSPRDGDNSPLHF
NA	TRBJ1-4	TRBV5-1	once	TGCGCCAGCAGCTTGGTTGGGGATACTAATGAAAAACTGTTTTTT	CASSLVGDTNEKLFF
NA	TRBJ2-7	TRBV15	NA	TGTGCCACCAGCAGCAGGTCGACAGCGGCCTACGAGCAGTACTTC	CATSSRSTAAYEQYF
NA	TRBJ1-3	TRBV9	NA	TGTGCCAGCAGCGTGGGAAACACCATATATTTT	CASSVGNTIYF
TRBD1	TRBJ1-3	TRBV6-5	once	TGTGCCAGCAGTTACGAGGGGGCCAGTGGAAACACCATATATTTT	CASSYEGASGNTIYF
NA	TRBJ2-1	TRBV13	NA	TGTGCCAGCAGCTCCCAGGGTCTCGACAATGAGCAGTTCTTC	CASSSQGLDNEQFF
NA	TRBJ1-1	TRBV29-1	NA	TGCAGCGTTGTAGGACAGAGGAGGGCTGAAGCTTTCTTT	CSVVGQRRAEAFF